This T cell receptor (beta chain) was identified during a study of cytomegalovirus exposure and HLA in healthy donors. Study as a whole: In a later analysis, it was reported that the roughly 120 validation repertoires had been produced on the same platform as the roughly 700 repertoires belonging to the first cohort. The study, taken as a whole, reports: Cytomegalovirus-associated status was assigned to 150 or so TCR beta chains. Subsequent analysis of the roughly 120 validation repertoires found a tendency for first-cohort TCR clusters to co-occur.

Libraries were prepared by immunoSEQ multiplex PCR; TCRdb keeps only in-frame clonotypes and omits some of them. This table holds some 120,000 clones, about 96% found once. Remarks on this clone: No antigen is known for it.

The sequence came from a man younger than 30 in good health and CMV-seronegative. Input material: PBMCs.

Here the CDR3 reads CASSAPQGLGNQPQHF. The CDR3 coding sequence is TGTGCCAGCAGTGCCCCTCAGGGTCTGGGTAATCAGCCCCAGCATTTT. J is TRBJ1-5 and V is TRBV6-1; tentative D call: TRBD1 (5 bases). This CDR3 has 16 amino acids. Germline V gene data show CDR1 as MNHNS and CDR2 as SASEGT. V was pared by 4 bases and J by 4 bases, with 17 bases between.